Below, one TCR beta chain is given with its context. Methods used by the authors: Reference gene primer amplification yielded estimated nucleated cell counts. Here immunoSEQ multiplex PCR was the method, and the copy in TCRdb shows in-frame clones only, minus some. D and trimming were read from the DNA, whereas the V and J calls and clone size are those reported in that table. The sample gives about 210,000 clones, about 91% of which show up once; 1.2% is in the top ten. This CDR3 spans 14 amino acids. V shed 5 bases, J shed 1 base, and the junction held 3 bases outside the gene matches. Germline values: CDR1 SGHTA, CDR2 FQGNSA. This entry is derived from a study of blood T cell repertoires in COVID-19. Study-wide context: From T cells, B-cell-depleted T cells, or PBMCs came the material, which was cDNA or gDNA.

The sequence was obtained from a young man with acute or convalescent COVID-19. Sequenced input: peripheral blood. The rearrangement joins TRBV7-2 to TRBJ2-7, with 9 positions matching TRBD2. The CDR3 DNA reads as TGTGCCAGCAGCCCAACTAGCGGGTCCTACGAGCAGTACTTC. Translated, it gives CASSPTSGSYEQYF.